Shown below are 14 T cell receptor beta chains from a single sample sequenced in a study of cytomegalovirus exposure and HLA in healthy donors. Use of 60 Vbeta and 13 Jbeta primers characterized the PCR. Method: immunoSEQ multiplex PCR; TCRdb's copy keeps in-frame clones and lacks some. Its table records 35,000 to 45,000 clones. Sequencing was done on a sample of PBMCs. These receptors were taken from a young woman in good health and CMV-seropositive.

The rearrangement links TRBV18 to TRBJ1-1; 10 bases line up with TRBD1. V shed 0 bases and J 0 bases; nucleotides not matched to a gene: 1. CDR1 and CDR2 (germline): KGHSH, LQKENI. The CDR3 loop spans 16 amino acids. The CDR3 DNA reads as TGTGCCAGCTCACCACCGGGACAGGGGCTGAACACTGAAGCTTTCTTT. It is translated as CASSPPGQGLNTEAFF.

The chain recombines TRBV7-2 with TRBJ1-5; D possibly corresponds to TRBD1 (6 bases). The V and J ends lost 5 bases and 6 bases respectively, with 20 bases between them. The germline V gene has CDR1 SGHTA and CDR2 FQGNSA. The CDR3 length is 16 residues. CDR3 in DNA: TGTGCCAGCAGCCCCCGGGGTGCGCAGGGGTCTCAGCCCCAGCATTTT. Its protein is CASSPRGAQGSQPQHF.

V is TRBV25-1 and J is TRBJ2-7, with D possibly TRBD1 on 5 matching bases. Germline CDR1 MGHDK, CDR2 SYGVNS. With 8 bases removed from V and 5 bases from J, the gap between germline ends came to 10 bases. The CDR3 is 11 amino acids. For the CDR3, the DNA is TGTGCCAGCGGGCAGGGAAACGAGCAGTACTTC. This sequence encodes CASGQGNEQYF.

The chain carries TRBV11-2 and TRBJ2-2; 16 nucleotides agree with TRBD2. The CDR3 runs 16 residues. V was clipped by 11 bases and J by 4 bases; unmatched bases: 7. The germline gives CDR1 SGHAT, CDR2 FQNNGV. For the CDR3, the DNA is TGTGCCTGGGGACTAGCGGGGGGGCTGGGCACCGGGGAGCTGTTTTTT. Translation: CAWGLAGGLGTGELFF.

The chain carries TRBV5-6 and TRBJ1-6; the D gene is possibly TRBD1 (5 bases). The V end was cut by 2 bases, the J end by 6 bases, with 15 bases between. CDR3 length: 16 residues. Germline V gene sequence: CDR1 SGHDT, CDR2 YYEEEE. The DNA of the CDR3 is TGTGCCAGCAGCTTTCTGGGGCCCAGCCCTAATTCACCCCTCCACTTT. Its protein product is CASSFLGPSPNSPLHF. Using reference TRBV5-6 and TRBJ1-6 for the parts outside the CDR3, the full variable domain is DAGVTQSPTHLIKTRGQQVTLRCSPKSGHDTVSWYQQALGQGPQFIFQYYEEEERQRGNFPDRFSGHQFPNYSSELNVNALLLGDSALYLCASSFLGPSPNSPLHFGNGTRLTVT.

The chain employs TRBV10-2 and TRBJ2-1; 9 bases align to TRBD1. The V gene's germline CDR1 is WSHSY and CDR2 SAAADI. There are 16 residues in the CDR3. J was trimmed by 5 bases and V by 7 bases; bases with no gene match: 12. CDR3 sequence (DNA): TGCGCCAGCACCCTGAGGGGGACAGGGTGGGACAATGAGCAGTTCTTC. It is translated as CASTLRGTGWDNEQFF.

The chain couples TRBV7-9 to TRBJ2-1; 7 bases are a match to TRBD2. The V gene's germline CDR1 is SEHNR and CDR2 FQNEAQ (reference sequence). V was clipped by 5 bases and J by 3 bases; unmatched bases: 10. The CDR3 runs to 16 residues. CDR3 sequence reads: CASSARPGGFYNEQFF. The CDR3 nucleotides read TGTGCCAGCAGCGCTAGACCCGGGGGGTTCTACAATGAGCAGTTCTTC.

A word on this clone: Other nucleotide sequences from this sample produce the same CDR3. V usage is TRBV19 and J usage is TRBJ2-2, with TRBD1 matching 8 bases. Looked up from germline, CDR1 is LNHDA and CDR2 is SQIVND (reference sequence). Trimming removed 2 bases from V and 5 bases from J; junction bases left unmatched: 4. The CDR3 spans 15 residues. In nucleotides, the CDR3 is TGTGCCAGTAGTATACAGGGGGCAAGGACCGGGGAGCTGTTTTTT. It encodes CASSIQGARTGELFF.

The J gene is TRBJ1-1, the V gene TRBV7-9; no firm D call. V was clipped by 1 base and J by 4 bases, with 7 bases between them. Germline CDR1 and CDR2: SEHNR and FQNEAQ (reference sequence). This CDR3 is 13 amino acids long. The CDR3, as DNA: TGTGCCAGCAGCTTAGGAGGGTCCACTGAAGCTTTCTTT. This translates into CASSLGGSTEAFF.

This rearrangement joins TRBV10-3 to TRBJ1-2; weak D call: TRBD1 (5 bases). Germline CDR1 is ENHRY and CDR2 is SYGVKD. The CDR3 loop spans 13 amino acids. The V end lost 6 bases, the J end lost 4 bases, and 12 bases lay between the germline ends. The CDR3 DNA is TGTGCCATCAGAGACAGCCCAGGCTATGGCTACACCTTC. This gives the protein CAIRDSPGYGYTF.

The V and J genes are TRBV6-1 and TRBJ1-2; D not certain. Trimming shortened V by 10 bases and J by 2 bases, and 14 bases separated the two germline ends. This CDR3 is 13 amino acids long. Germline V gene data show CDR1 as MNHNS and CDR2 as SASEGT. As DNA, the CDR3 is TGTGCCATCAGGATCCAGTTAAACTATGGCTACACCTTC. This sequence encodes CAIRIQLNYGYTF.

The chain uses TRBV5-4 and TRBJ2-5, with a weak D call TRBD2 (6 bases). V was cut by 4 bases and J by 5 bases, with 15 bases left in between. The germline gives CDR1 SGHNT, CDR2 YYREEE (reference sequence). CDR3 length: 14 amino acids. The CDR3 region is CASSEEGLRETQYF. The CDR3, as DNA: TGTGCCAGCAGCGAGGAGGGCTTAAGGGAGACCCAGTACTTC.

This chain joins TRBV13 and TRBJ1-5; 8 bases align to TRBD1. Germline V CDR1 and CDR2: PRHDT, FYEKMQ (reference sequence). This CDR3 has 15 amino acids. The V and J ends lost 0 bases and 3 bases, in that order; junction bases with no gene match: 1. The CDR3 DNA sequence: TGTGCCAGCAGCTTAGGCCAGGGGGCCAATCAGCCCCAGCATTTT. Protein product: CASSLGQGANQPQHF.

The chain employs TRBV7-2 and TRBJ2-3; TRBD2 agrees at 9 bases. The trim removed 5 bases at V and 2 bases at J, leaving 8 bases unmatched. The CDR3 extends over 16 amino acids. Germline V gene data show CDR1 as SGHTA and CDR2 as FQGNSA. CDR3 region: CASSPRAGGSTDTQYF. For the CDR3, the DNA is TGTGCCAGCAGCCCCCGAGCGGGGGGATCCACAGATACGCAGTATTTT.